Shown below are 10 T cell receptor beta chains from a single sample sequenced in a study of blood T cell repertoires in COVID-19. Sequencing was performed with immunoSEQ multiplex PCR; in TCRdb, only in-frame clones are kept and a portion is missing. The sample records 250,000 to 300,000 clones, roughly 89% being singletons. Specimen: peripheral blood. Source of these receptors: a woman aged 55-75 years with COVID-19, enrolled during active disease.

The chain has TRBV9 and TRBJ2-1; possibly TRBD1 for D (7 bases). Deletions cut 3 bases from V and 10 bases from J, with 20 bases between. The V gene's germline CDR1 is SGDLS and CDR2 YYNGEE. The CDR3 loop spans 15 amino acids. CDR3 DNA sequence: TGTGCCAGCAGCGCCGGGGGCATAGGGGGCTCCGAGCAGTTCTTC. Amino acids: CASSAGGIGGSEQFF. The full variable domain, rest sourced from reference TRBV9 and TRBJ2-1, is DSGVTQTPKHLITATGQRVTLRCSPRSGDLSVYWYQQSLDQGLQFLIQYYNGEERAKGNILERFSAQQFPDLHSELNLSSLELGDSALYFCASSAGGIGGSEQFFGPGTRLTVL.

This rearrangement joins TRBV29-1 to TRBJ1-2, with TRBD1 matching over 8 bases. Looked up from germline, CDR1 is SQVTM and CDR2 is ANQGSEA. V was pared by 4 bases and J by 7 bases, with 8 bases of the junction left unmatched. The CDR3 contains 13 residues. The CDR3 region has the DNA TGCAGCGTTGCCCAGGGGGCAGAGGTTGGCTACACCTTC. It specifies CSVAQGAEVGYTF.

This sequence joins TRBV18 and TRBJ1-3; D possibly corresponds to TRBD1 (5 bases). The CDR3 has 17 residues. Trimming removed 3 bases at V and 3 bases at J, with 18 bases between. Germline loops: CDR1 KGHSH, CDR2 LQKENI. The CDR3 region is CASSPVGGGGFGNTIYF. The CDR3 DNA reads TGTGCCAGCTCACCGGTTGGGGGAGGCGGATTTGGAAACACCATATATTTT.

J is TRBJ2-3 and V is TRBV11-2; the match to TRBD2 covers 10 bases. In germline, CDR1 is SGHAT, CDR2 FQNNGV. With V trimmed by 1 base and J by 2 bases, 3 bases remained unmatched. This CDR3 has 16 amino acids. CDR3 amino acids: CASSLVSGGFTDTQYF. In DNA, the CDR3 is TGTGCCAGCAGCTTAGTTAGCGGGGGGTTCACAGATACGCAGTATTTT.

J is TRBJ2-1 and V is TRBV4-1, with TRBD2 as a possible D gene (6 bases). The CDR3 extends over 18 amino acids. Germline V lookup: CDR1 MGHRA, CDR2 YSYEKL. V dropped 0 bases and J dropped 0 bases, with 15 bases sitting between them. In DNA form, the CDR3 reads TGCGCCAGCAGCCAAGAGGATCGACCGACTAGCTCCTACAATGAGCAGTTCTTC. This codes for CASSQEDRPTSSYNEQFF.

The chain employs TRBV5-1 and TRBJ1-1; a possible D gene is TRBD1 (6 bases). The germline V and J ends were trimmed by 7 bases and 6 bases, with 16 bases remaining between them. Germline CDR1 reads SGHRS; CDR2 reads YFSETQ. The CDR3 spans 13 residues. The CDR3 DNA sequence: TGCGCCAGCCGGGGGGACACTTGGGCTGAAGCTTTCTTT. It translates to CASRGDTWAEAFF.

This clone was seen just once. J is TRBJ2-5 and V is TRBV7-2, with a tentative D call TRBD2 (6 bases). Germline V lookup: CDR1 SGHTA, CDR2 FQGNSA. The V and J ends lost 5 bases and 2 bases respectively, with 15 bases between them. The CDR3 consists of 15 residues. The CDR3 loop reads CASSPTRAGQETQYF. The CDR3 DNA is TGTGCCAGCAGCCCGACCCGGGCGGGACAAGAGACCCAGTACTTC.

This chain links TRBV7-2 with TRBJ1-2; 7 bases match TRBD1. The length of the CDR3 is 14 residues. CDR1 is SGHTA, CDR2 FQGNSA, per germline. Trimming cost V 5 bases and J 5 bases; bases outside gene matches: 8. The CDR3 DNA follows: TGTGCCAGCAGCAAAGGACAGGTGCTTTATGGCTACACCTTC. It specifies CASSKGQVLYGYTF.

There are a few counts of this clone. CDR3 sequence: CASSLDPGMNTEAFF. CDR3 bases: TGTGCCAGCAGCTTAGATCCAGGTATGAACACTGAAGCTTTCTTT. J is TRBJ1-1 and V is TRBV13; D is ambiguous. Trimming took off 1 base at V and 0 bases at J, with 9 bases between the two ends. The CDR3 sequence is 15 residues long. The V gene's germline CDR1 is PRHDT and CDR2 FYEKMQ (reference sequence).

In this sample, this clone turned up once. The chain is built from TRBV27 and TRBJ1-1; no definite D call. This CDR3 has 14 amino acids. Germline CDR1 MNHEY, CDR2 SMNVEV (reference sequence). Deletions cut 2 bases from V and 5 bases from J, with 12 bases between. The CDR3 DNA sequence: TGTGCCAGCAGTTTAAGGTCGGGAGGGACTGAAGCTTTCTTT. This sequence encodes CASSLRSGGTEAFF.